The rows below give T cell receptor beta chains drawn from one sample of a study of shared clonotypes between healthy human individuals. Clones were sequenced by immunoSEQ multiplex PCR, and TCRdb holds only the in-frame ones, with some missing. The sample includes hundreds of thousands of clones, 75% to 85% seen only once; the top ten take around 13%. The sequenced sample was PBMCs. Receptors originate from a woman aged 40-49 years in good health. Some clones in this sample may be carry-over from other donors' samples. Both conserved end residues are part of each CDR3. The order of the fields is CDR3 DNA, CDR3 protein, J gene, D gene, clone size, V gene. The D gene is left open where the match is weak. Only some rows state a clone size, as once, few, many or a class for expanded clones.

CDR3 DNA: TGCGCCAGCAGCTTTGGTAGGGGGCGTGAGTTGGAGACCCAGTACTTC; CDR3 protein: CASSFGRGRELETQYF; J gene: TRBJ2-5; D gene: TRBD1; clone size: -; V gene: TRBV5-1
CDR3 DNA: TGCAGCGTTGCTGACAGGAAGAACACTGAAGCTTTCTTT; CDR3 protein: CSVADRKNTEAFF; J gene: TRBJ1-1; D gene: -; clone size: few; V gene: TRBV29-1
CDR3 DNA: TGTGCCAGCAGCCTAACGGGACAGGGAGCCGAGCAGTACTTC; CDR3 protein: CASSLTGQGAEQYF; J gene: TRBJ2-7; D gene: TRBD1; clone size: -; V gene: TRBV7-6
CDR3 DNA: TGTGCTAGCAGCCCGTCCCTCGGACAGGGGTACATTGAGCAGTTCTTC; CDR3 protein: CASSPSLGQGYIEQFF; J gene: TRBJ2-1; D gene: TRBD1; clone size: -; V gene: TRBV7-7
CDR3 DNA: TGTGCCAGCAGTTTGTCGGGGTACACTGAAGCTTTCTTT; CDR3 protein: CASSLSGYTEAFF; J gene: TRBJ1-1; D gene: -; clone size: once; V gene: TRBV27
CDR3 DNA: TGTGCCAGCAGTTTGGGCCGAACCTACGAGCAGTACTTC; CDR3 protein: CASSLGRTYEQYF; J gene: TRBJ2-7; D gene: -; clone size: -; V gene: TRBV6-1
CDR3 DNA: TGTGCCAGCAGTGCTAGCGGGAACGGGTACTACGAGCAGTACTTC; CDR3 protein: CASSASGNGYYEQYF; J gene: TRBJ2-7; D gene: TRBD2; clone size: -; V gene: TRBV2
CDR3 DNA: TGTGCCAGCGGACCTGTGGGACTAGCGGATTACGAGCAGTACTTC; CDR3 protein: CASGPVGLADYEQYF; J gene: TRBJ2-7; D gene: TRBD2; clone size: many; V gene: TRBV5-5
CDR3 DNA: TGTGCCAGCAGCCTGGGGACAGGGGCGGACAATGAGCAGTTCTTC; CDR3 protein: CASSLGTGADNEQFF; J gene: TRBJ2-1; D gene: TRBD1; clone size: -; V gene: TRBV4-2
CDR3 DNA: TGCGCCGCGGCTAGCGGGAGTAACAATGAGCAGTTCTTC; CDR3 protein: CAAASGSNNEQFF; J gene: TRBJ2-1; D gene: TRBD2; clone size: -; V gene: TRBV10-2
CDR3 DNA: TGTGCCAGCAGCCCACCCCTCTTAGCGGGACAAATTCCCTATGGCTACACCTTC; CDR3 protein: CASSPPLLAGQIPYGYTF; J gene: TRBJ1-2; D gene: -; clone size: few; V gene: TRBV5-6
CDR3 DNA: TGTGCCAGCAGTGAGGATCCAGGGGTGGCCGGGGAGCTGTTTTTT; CDR3 protein: CASSEDPGVAGELFF; J gene: TRBJ2-2; D gene: -; clone size: few; V gene: TRBV6-4
CDR3 DNA: TGCGCCAGCACCCCAGGGGGAGCTAACTATGGCTACACCTTC; CDR3 protein: CASTPGGANYGYTF; J gene: TRBJ1-2; D gene: TRBD1; clone size: -; V gene: TRBV5-1
CDR3 DNA: TGTGCCAGCAGCAAAGTCGCGGACAGGGGGCTCGATGAGCAGTTCTTC; CDR3 protein: CASSKVADRGLDEQFF; J gene: TRBJ2-1; D gene: -; clone size: -; V gene: TRBV21-1
CDR3 DNA: TGTGCCTGGCAGGGGGGCAATAGCAATCAGCCCCAGCATTTT; CDR3 protein: CAWQGGNSNQPQHF; J gene: TRBJ1-5; D gene: TRBD1; clone size: few; V gene: TRBV30
CDR3 DNA: TGTGCCAGCAGTGAGCGGGAGCAAGAGACCCAGTACTTC; CDR3 protein: CASSEREQETQYF; J gene: TRBJ2-5; D gene: TRBD2; clone size: -; V gene: TRBV6-4
CDR3 DNA: TGTGCCAGCACCTGGGGGACTAGCGGGAGTAATGAGCAGTTCTTC; CDR3 protein: CASTWGTSGSNEQFF; J gene: TRBJ2-1; D gene: TRBD2; clone size: -; V gene: TRBV2
CDR3 DNA: TGTGCCAGCTCACCACCCGGCAGGCCGAACACTGAAGCTTTCTTT; CDR3 protein: CASSPPGRPNTEAFF; J gene: TRBJ1-1; D gene: -; clone size: -; V gene: TRBV18
CDR3 DNA: -; CDR3 protein: CASSSSASGRETQYF; J gene: TRBJ2-5; D gene: -; clone size: many; V gene: TRBV5-4
CDR3 DNA: TGTGCCAGCACCCCCCCGGGACACCGCAATGAGCAGTTCTTC; CDR3 protein: CASTPPGHRNEQFF; J gene: TRBJ2-1; D gene: -; clone size: -; V gene: TRBV7-2
CDR3 DNA: TGTGCCAGCAGACCGGACCCTAGGCACCCCCAGTTCTTC; CDR3 protein: CASRPDPRHPQFF; J gene: TRBJ2-1; D gene: -; clone size: -; V gene: TRBV7-9
CDR3 DNA: TGTGCCAGCAGCTTAGGTGGGACAGGGAGGGCGCTGGATGGCTACACCTTC; CDR3 protein: CASSLGGTGRALDGYTF; J gene: TRBJ1-2; D gene: TRBD1; clone size: -; V gene: TRBV7-9
CDR3 DNA: TGTGCCAGCTCACCGGCGACAGGGGACACTGAAGCTTTCTTT; CDR3 protein: CASSPATGDTEAFF; J gene: TRBJ1-1; D gene: TRBD1; clone size: -; V gene: TRBV18
CDR3 DNA: TGTGCCAGCAGCTTAGGGCTGCAAGAGACCCAGTACTTC; CDR3 protein: CASSLGLQETQYF; J gene: TRBJ2-5; D gene: -; clone size: -; V gene: TRBV11-3
CDR3 DNA: TGTGCCACCAGCAGGGGCATAGGTGGCTACGAGCAGTACTTC; CDR3 protein: CATSRGIGGYEQYF; J gene: TRBJ2-7; D gene: -; clone size: -; V gene: TRBV15
CDR3 DNA: TGTGCCAGCAGCTTAGGGCAGACAAACACTGAAGCTTTCTTT; CDR3 protein: CASSLGQTNTEAFF; J gene: TRBJ1-1; D gene: -; clone size: -; V gene: TRBV7-9
CDR3 DNA: TGCGCCAGCAGACTGGGGTGGAGCACAGATACGCAGTATTTT; CDR3 protein: CASRLGWSTDTQYF; J gene: TRBJ2-3; D gene: -; clone size: -; V gene: TRBV4-1
CDR3 DNA: TGTGCCAGCAGCCCTCGGACAGGGGATTACAATGAGCAGTTCTTC; CDR3 protein: CASSPRTGDYNEQFF; J gene: TRBJ2-1; D gene: TRBD1; clone size: many; V gene: TRBV9
CDR3 DNA: TGTGCCAGCTCACCACTGACAGGGGGAAGGTCGGGCTACACCTTC; CDR3 protein: CASSPLTGGRSGYTF; J gene: TRBJ1-2; D gene: TRBD1; clone size: -; V gene: TRBV18
CDR3 DNA: TGTGCCAGCTCTCGCGATAATAGCAATCAGCCCCAGCATTTT; CDR3 protein: CASSRDNSNQPQHF; J gene: TRBJ1-5; D gene: -; clone size: -; V gene: TRBV18
CDR3 DNA: TGTGCCAGCAGCTTACGACTAGCGGTCCCCTACGAGCAGTACTTC; CDR3 protein: CASSLRLAVPYEQYF; J gene: TRBJ2-7; D gene: TRBD2; clone size: -; V gene: TRBV7-8
CDR3 DNA: TGTGCCAGTAGCAGACAGGGTGTTCAGCCCCAGCATTTT; CDR3 protein: CASSRQGVQPQHF; J gene: TRBJ1-5; D gene: TRBD1; clone size: -; V gene: TRBV19
CDR3 DNA: TGTGCCAGCAGCTTGGGACAGGGGTGGATGAACACTGAAGCTTTCTTT; CDR3 protein: CASSLGQGWMNTEAFF; J gene: TRBJ1-1; D gene: TRBD1; clone size: -; V gene: TRBV11-3
CDR3 DNA: TGTGCCAGGGACAGGGGTAACTATGGCTACACCTTC; CDR3 protein: CARDRGNYGYTF; J gene: TRBJ1-2; D gene: TRBD1; clone size: -; V gene: TRBV2
CDR3 DNA: TGTGCCAGCAGTTCCCCCGGGACAGGGGGATCCGAGCAGTACTTC; CDR3 protein: CASSSPGTGGSEQYF; J gene: TRBJ2-7; D gene: TRBD1; clone size: -; V gene: TRBV28
CDR3 DNA: TGTGCCAGCAGCTTAGGGGGACTAGCGGGAGCCTACGAGCAGTACTTC; CDR3 protein: CASSLGGLAGAYEQYF; J gene: TRBJ2-7; D gene: TRBD2; clone size: -; V gene: TRBV7-2
CDR3 DNA: TGTGCCAGCAGCAAGACGGGACTAGCGGACTACGAGCAGTACTTC; CDR3 protein: CASSKTGLADYEQYF; J gene: TRBJ2-7; D gene: TRBD2; clone size: -; V gene: TRBV11-2
CDR3 DNA: TGTGCCAGCAGCTTGCAAGCGGGAGGTCATTTTGAGCAGTTCTTC; CDR3 protein: CASSLQAGGHFEQFF; J gene: TRBJ2-1; D gene: TRBD2; clone size: -; V gene: TRBV5-4
CDR3 DNA: TGTGCCAGCAGCCAAGGCGCCGAGCAGTACTTC; CDR3 protein: CASSQGAEQYF; J gene: TRBJ2-7; D gene: -; clone size: -; V gene: TRBV14
CDR3 DNA: TGCGCCAGCAGTGAGGGGGGCGCTGAAGCTTTCTTT; CDR3 protein: CASSEGGAEAFF; J gene: TRBJ1-1; D gene: -; clone size: -; V gene: TRBV10-2
CDR3 DNA: TGTGCCAGCACTCCCTTCTTGGACAGTCTCTATGGCTACACCTTC; CDR3 protein: CASTPFLDSLYGYTF; J gene: TRBJ1-2; D gene: -; clone size: many; V gene: TRBV27
CDR3 DNA: TGTGCCAGCACTGACCCAAGTACATCCTCCTACGAGCAGTACTTC; CDR3 protein: CASTDPSTSSYEQYF; J gene: TRBJ2-7; D gene: -; clone size: -; V gene: TRBV5-5
CDR3 DNA: TGTGCCAGCAGCTTGCCCGGATCCTACAATGAGCAGTTCTTC; CDR3 protein: CASSLPGSYNEQFF; J gene: TRBJ2-1; D gene: -; clone size: -; V gene: TRBV5-4
CDR3 DNA: TGTGCCAGCAGCCCAAGCAGGGCCTACAATGAGCAGTTCTTC; CDR3 protein: CASSPSRAYNEQFF; J gene: TRBJ2-1; D gene: -; clone size: -; V gene: TRBV7-2
CDR3 DNA: TGTGCCAGCAGCTTTGCTGGGGGAGGGACCGGGGAGCTGTTTTTT; CDR3 protein: CASSFAGGGTGELFF; J gene: TRBJ2-2; D gene: TRBD2; clone size: -; V gene: TRBV7-2
CDR3 DNA: TGTGCCAGCAGCTCTCACAGGGACGAGCAGTTCTTC; CDR3 protein: CASSSHRDEQFF; J gene: TRBJ2-1; D gene: -; clone size: -; V gene: TRBV7-3
CDR3 DNA: TGCGCCAGCAGCTTGGCCGGCGGAAACTATGGCTACACCTTC; CDR3 protein: CASSLAGGNYGYTF; J gene: TRBJ1-2; D gene: -; clone size: -; V gene: TRBV5-1
CDR3 DNA: TGTGCCAGCAGTTCTTTGGACTATGGCTACACCTTC; CDR3 protein: CASSSLDYGYTF; J gene: TRBJ1-2; D gene: -; clone size: -; V gene: TRBV28
CDR3 DNA: TGTGCCTGGAGTGTACGGGGGCTCGAAAACATTCAGTACTTC; CDR3 protein: CAWSVRGLENIQYF; J gene: TRBJ2-4; D gene: -; clone size: few; V gene: TRBV30
CDR3 DNA: TGCGCCAGCAGCTTAGGGGCCGATAATCAGCCCCAGCATTTT; CDR3 protein: CASSLGADNQPQHF; J gene: TRBJ1-5; D gene: -; clone size: -; V gene: TRBV5-1
CDR3 DNA: TGCAGCGTTGAAGGCGGGGATAGCTCCTACGAGCAGTACTTC; CDR3 protein: CSVEGGDSSYEQYF; J gene: TRBJ2-7; D gene: -; clone size: -; V gene: TRBV29-1
CDR3 DNA: TGTGCCAGCAGTTTGGGGTTTTATGAGCAGTTCTTC; CDR3 protein: CASSLGFYEQFF; J gene: TRBJ2-1; D gene: -; clone size: -; V gene: TRBV28
CDR3 DNA: TGTGCCAGTAGTATTCGGCGAGCGGGAGGAAGGTACAATGAGCAGTTCTTC; CDR3 protein: CASSIRRAGGRYNEQFF; J gene: TRBJ2-1; D gene: TRBD2; clone size: -; V gene: TRBV19
CDR3 DNA: TGTGCCAGTAGGGCTAGCGGGGTCTCCTACGAGCAGTACTTC; CDR3 protein: CASRASGVSYEQYF; J gene: TRBJ2-7; D gene: TRBD2; clone size: -; V gene: TRBV19
CDR3 DNA: TGTGCCAGCAGCTTTTCAGTACGCTTACAAAGTCGGGCCAACGTCCTGACTTTC; CDR3 protein: CASSFSVRLQSRANVLTF; J gene: TRBJ2-6; D gene: -; clone size: -; V gene: TRBV7-3